This TCR beta chain was sequenced for a study of Graves' ophthalmopathy and Graves' hyperthyroidism. Findings and caveats of the study: Sensitivity of approximately 88% and specificity of about 77% were achieved when a 13-signature model separated ophthalmopathy from stable hyperthyroidism.

RNA transcripts served as template for amplifying TCR beta CDR3 sequences. A first-round RT-PCR used HTBI primers, followed by a second-round multiplex PCR. MiXCR was run by TCRdb on the multiplex PCR reads, yielding one entry per CDR3 protein. In the table there are about 550,000 distinct CDR3 sequences, about 35% of which are singletons. J gave up 4 bases and V 2 bases, and 5 bases lay outside the gene matches. Germline V lookup: CDR1 SGHTS, CDR2 YDEGEE. The CDR3 totals 14 residues. This clonotype was picked up a small number of times. The antigen remains undetermined. Patients newly diagnosed with hyperthyroidism, under 2 months' duration, were aged 18 to 65, the study reports.

This TCR was recovered from an adult man with Graves' hyperthyroidism. Source material: peripheral blood or thyroid tissue (not recorded which). This chain connects TRBV5-8 to TRBJ2-7, with 8 bases aligning to TRBD1. This chain's CDR3 is CASSFLGQGYEQYF. In DNA form, the CDR3 reads TGTGCCAGCAGCTTTTTAGGACAGGGTTACGAGCAGTACTTC.